This is a list of T cell receptor beta chains from one sample in a study of blood T cell repertoires in COVID-19. Generated by immunoSEQ multiplex PCR, the TCRdb table keeps only in-frame clones and is missing some. The sample lists approximately 380,000 clones; approximately 89% were seen once. The sample comprised PBMCs or T cells enriched from blood (not recorded which). These receptors were taken from a middle-aged woman who had been exposed to COVID-19. Both conserved end residues are trimmed from each CDR3. D genes are given only for firm matches.

d_gene,j_gene,v_gene,CDR3aa
TRBD1,TRBJ1-3,TRBV5-1,ASRKDRTISGNTIY
TRBD2,TRBJ2-3,TRBV27,ASSFSGSGADTQY
NA,TRBJ1-2,TRBV27,ASVPGYGYT
TRBD2,TRBJ2-7,TRBV28,ASSSVSFGLAGSSYEQY
NA,TRBJ1-5,TRBV6-1,ASMGGNQPQH
NA,TRBJ1-4,TRBV6-5,ASTKGGNSEKLF
NA,TRBJ2-7,TRBV12-1,ASSLGEEGYEQY
TRBD1,TRBJ1-1,TRBV2,ASTRQGLNTEAF
NA,TRBJ1-3,TRBV13,ASSLDPESGLVGTIY
TRBD1,TRBJ2-7,TRBV19,ASSMRGQTSYEQY
NA,TRBJ1-1,TRBV12-3/TRBV12-4,ASSPKHGGEAF
NA,TRBJ1-6,TRBV3-1/TRBV3-2,ASSRGQLSTLH
NA,TRBJ1-5,TRBV6-2/TRBV6-3,ASSQRQGSGNQPQH
NA,TRBJ1-2,TRBV11-2,ASSFGAGDTYGYT
NA,TRBJ2-3,TRBV9,ASSVSEDTQY
NA,TRBJ1-3,TRBV21-1,ASSRSEGNTIY
NA,TRBJ1-1,TRBV29-1,SARGGRTEAF
NA,TRBJ2-1,TRBV5-5,ASERPSGQRAYNEQF
NA,TRBJ2-2,TRBV6-5,ASTVLDGGAGELF
NA,TRBJ1-3,TRBV5-4,ASSPSIAGSGNTIY
TRBD2,TRBJ2-2,TRBV6-2/TRBV6-3,ASSPGTRVVGELF
TRBD2,TRBJ2-1,TRBV24-1,ATSDLAGNSYNEQF
NA,TRBJ2-1,TRBV2,ASAREPRSNEQF
TRBD1,TRBJ1-5,TRBV7-9,ASSFAGGAGQPQH
NA,TRBJ2-5,TRBV19,ASSPGQTETQY
NA,TRBJ1-1,TRBV24-1,ATSDLAGGATEAF
TRBD1,TRBJ1-2,TRBV5-1,ASSLEGALRGYT
NA,TRBJ2-7,TRBV7-8,ASSPPKWVREQY
NA,TRBJ2-1,TRBV18,ASSPDLGGVGYNEQF
TRBD2,TRBJ2-1,TRBV7-3,ASSFGAGRYNEQF
TRBD2,TRBJ2-1,TRBV10-1,ASSEQRVAGGRNEQF
TRBD1,TRBJ1-1,TRBV7-9,ASSSTGTNTKAF
NA,TRBJ2-1,TRBV7-3,ASSLTELQEQF
TRBD1,TRBJ1-5,TRBV6-1,ASSATGGTGNQPQH
NA,TRBJ1-1,TRBV29-1,SVSKGPGGTEAF
NA,TRBJ1-5,TRBV20-1,SASRGRTVSNQPQH
TRBD1,TRBJ2-7,TRBV6-5,ASNTGAEQY
NA,TRBJ2-5,TRBV30,AWSVEWTPFQETQY
NA,TRBJ1-5,TRBV10-3,AISGEGQKGQPQH
NA,TRBJ1-4,TRBV5-4,ASSLAVENEKLF
TRBD2,TRBJ2-3,TRBV6-2/TRBV6-3,ASSSTSGLTDTQY
NA,TRBJ2-1,TRBV9,ASSSRGDSVRNEQF
TRBD2,TRBJ2-2,TRBV7-3,ASSFFSGGAGELF
TRBD2,TRBJ2-5,TRBV29-1,SVTLTSGRETQY
NA,TRBJ2-1,TRBV10-3,AIMRSPGAQGDEQF
TRBD1,TRBJ2-7,TRBV3-1/TRBV3-2,ASSPRDRSSYEQY
TRBD2,TRBJ2-3,TRBV7-2,ASMHSGSVTDTQY
TRBD2,TRBJ2-1,TRBV7-2,ASSLISGSSYNEQF
NA,TRBJ2-5,TRBV24-1,ATSDPRGSQETQY
TRBD1,TRBJ1-5,TRBV15,ATSREGAGNQPQH
NA,TRBJ1-1,TRBV14,ASSQEGLGHFMNTEAF
NA,TRBJ1-5,TRBV12-5,ASGPGVFSDQPQH
TRBD1,TRBJ1-5,TRBV12-3/TRBV12-4,ASSPDREQPQH
NA,TRBJ2-7,TRBV5-1,ASSPRLGSSYEQY